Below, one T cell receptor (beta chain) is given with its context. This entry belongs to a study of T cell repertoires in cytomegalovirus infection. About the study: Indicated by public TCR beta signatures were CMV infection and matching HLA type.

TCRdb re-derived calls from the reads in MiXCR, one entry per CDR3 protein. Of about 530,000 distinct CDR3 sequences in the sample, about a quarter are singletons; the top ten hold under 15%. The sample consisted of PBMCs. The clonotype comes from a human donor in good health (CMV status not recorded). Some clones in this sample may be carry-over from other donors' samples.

CDR3 in amino acids: CASSFPGRGLQPQHF. Here the CDR3 DNA reads TGTGCCAGCAGTTTCCCCGGCAGGGGTTTGCAGCCCCAGCATTTT. The chain joins TRBV28 to TRBJ1-5, with D maybe TRBD1 (6 bases). Looked up from germline, CDR1 is MDHEN and CDR2 is SYDVKM. This CDR3 has 15 residues. The V gene lost 3 bases and the J gene lost 7 bases, with 16 bases spanning the gap.